This entry concerns a single TCR beta chain. These data are taken from a study of control samples from healthy donors and cancer patients. Assay: immunoSEQ multiplex PCR; the TCRdb copy retains only in-frame clones and omits some. The data hold about 110,000 clones, with about nine tenths observed a single time. The sequence was collected from a human donor in good health. The donor label of this sample is uncertain. The sequenced sample consisted of blood.

In nucleotides, the CDR3 is TGTGCCAGCAGTTTAGGCCTCGCGGAGACCCAGTACTTC. This gives the protein CASSLGLAETQYF. The V and J genes are TRBV27 and TRBJ2-5; D uncertain. The CDR3 covers 13 residues. The V and J ends lost 2 bases and 5 bases respectively, with 9 bases between them. Germline V lookup: CDR1 MNHEY, CDR2 SMNVEV (reference sequence).